This TCR beta chain was captured in a study of persistence of HIV-infected CD4 T cells. Stimulation used 10 ug/mL lysate from CMV-infected fibroblasts. Sorting selected CD4+ T cells upregulating both CD40 ligand and CD69. This clone was counted a few times. Its antigen is still unknown. V dropped 1 base and J dropped 4 bases, with 17 bases sitting between them. Looked up from germline, CDR1 is SGHTA and CDR2 is FQGNSA. CDR3 size: 16 residues. This was the immunoSEQ version 4 assay in survey mode. Libraries were prepared by immunoSEQ multiplex PCR; TCRdb keeps only in-frame clonotypes and omits some of them. Seen here are fewer than 7,000 clones, less than 70% observed once, and the top ten hold less than 40%.

The specimen comprised CD4+ T cells sorted from PBMCs after roughly 20-hour stimulation, sampled from a patient who received antiretroviral therapy. The chain carries TRBV7-2 and TRBJ2-7; D is perhaps TRBD1 (5 bases). This receptor was obtained from an adult man with HIV who was CMV-seropositive. This CDR3 reads CASSLVGGRVAYEQYF. CDR3 DNA: TGTGCCAGCAGCTTAGTAGGCGGCAGGGTGGCGTACGAGCAGTACTTC.